This T cell receptor beta chain was recorded in a study of blood T cell repertoires in COVID-19. Germline V gives CDR1 LGHNA, CDR2 YNFKEQ. The CDR3 has 16 residues. Unmatched junction bases numbered 6, after V lost 1 base and J lost 4 bases. Assay: immunoSEQ multiplex PCR; the TCRdb copy retains only in-frame clones and omits some. The sample records about 95,000 clones, roughly 76% being singletons. Sequenced material: peripheral blood. This receptor was taken from a man older than 75 with COVID-19, enrolled during active disease. The V call is TRBV4-2, the J call TRBJ2-7; 11 bases map to TRBD2. CDR3 DNA: TGTGCCAGCAGCCAAGGAGCCCTAGCGGGAGGATACGAGCAGTACTTC. It translates to CASSQGALAGGYEQYF.